Sequencing of this T cell receptor (beta chain) was carried out in a study of blood T cell repertoires in COVID-19. At the level of the study: Both acute and convalescent COVID-19 samples were obtained from the United States, Italy and Spain. PBMCs, B-cell-depleted T cells, or T cells were the source of the cDNA or gDNA that made up the material.

Looked up from germline, CDR1 is KGHSH and CDR2 is LQKENI. The CDR3 runs 16 residues. V shed 5 bases and J 0 bases; nucleotides not matched to a gene: 6. This clone was picked up one time. Some clones are missing from TCRdb's copy, which holds only in-frame ones; the method was immunoSEQ multiplex PCR. The sample holds 150,000 to 200,000 clones, over 85% seen once. The rearrangement uses TRBV18 and TRBJ1-3, with 8 bases aligning to TRBD1. The material sequenced was peripheral blood. This TCR was sampled from a man between 60 and 70 years old with active or convalescent COVID-19. The DNA of the CDR3 is TGTGCCAGCTCATCCGGGACAGGTATCTCTGGAAACACCATATATTTT. Protein sequence: CASSSGTGISGNTIYF.